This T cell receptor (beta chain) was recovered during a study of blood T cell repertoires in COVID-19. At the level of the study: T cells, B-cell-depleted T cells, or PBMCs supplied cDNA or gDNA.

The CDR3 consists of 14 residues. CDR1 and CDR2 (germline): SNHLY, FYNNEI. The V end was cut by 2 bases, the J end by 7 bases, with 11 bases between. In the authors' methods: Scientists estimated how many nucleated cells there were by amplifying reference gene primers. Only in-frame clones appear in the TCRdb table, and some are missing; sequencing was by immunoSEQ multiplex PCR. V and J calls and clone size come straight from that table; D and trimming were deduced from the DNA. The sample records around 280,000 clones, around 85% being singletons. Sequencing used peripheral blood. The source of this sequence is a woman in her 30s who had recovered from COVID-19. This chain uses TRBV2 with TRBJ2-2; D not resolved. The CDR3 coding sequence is TGTGCCAGCAGTGAATCTGAGGTACTCGGGGAGCTGTTTTTT. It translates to CASSESEVLGELFF.